The rows below give T cell receptor beta chains drawn from one sample of a study of T-cell memory formation after mild COVID-19. TCRdb re-called the 5' RACE reads with MiXCR, one entry per CDR3 protein. Among some 210,000 distinct CDR3 sequences listed, 8% to 11% were seen once. The specimen was PBMCs or a T cell subset sorted from them (not recorded which). All receptors come from a man younger than 35 who had mild COVID-19 (a few samples of this study predate the infection). Cell type and time point are not known. Each CDR3 is given with its conserved first and last residue. The D gene is left open where the match is weak. For some rows the clone size is stated as once, few or many, or as a class when expanded; others skip it.

V	D	size	J	CDR3	DNA
TRBV4-3	TRBD1	-	TRBJ2-2	CASSQGSWTGDPHGELFF	TGCGCCAGCAGCCAGGGGTCTTGGACAGGGGACCCTCATGGGGAGCTGTTTTTT
TRBV7-6	TRBD1	many	TRBJ2-4	CASSLRTGGSRAKNIQYF	TGTGCCAGCAGCCTCCGGACAGGGGGCTCCCGAGCCAAAAACATTCAGTACTTC
TRBV20-1	-	-	TRBJ1-6	CSALGRSALHF	TGCAGTGCTCTAGGCCGTTCGGCCCTCCACTTT
TRBV5-1	TRBD1	-	TRBJ1-5	CASSFEGAGNQPQHF	TGCGCCAGCAGCTTTGAGGGGGCAGGGAATCAGCCCCAGCATTTT
TRBV20-1	-	few	TRBJ1-6	CSARDAGQGGNSPLHF	TGCAGTGCTAGAGATGCAGGGCAGGGTGGGAATTCACCCCTCCACTTT
TRBV7-2	TRBD1	-	TRBJ2-7	CASSKDRGDYEQYF	TGTGCCAGCAGCAAGGACAGGGGGGACTACGAGCAGTACTTC
TRBV7-2	TRBD2	few	TRBJ2-5	CASSFGGLARETQYF	TGTGCCAGCAGCTTTGGGGGACTAGCGAGAGAGACCCAGTACTTC
TRBV7-7	-	few	TRBJ2-1	CASSSQGKNEQFF	TGTGCCAGCAGCAGTCAGGGGAAGAATGAGCAGTTCTTC
TRBV7-8	-	-	TRBJ2-7	CASSLAGPSEQYF	TGTGCCAGCAGCTTAGCGGGCCCAAGCGAGCAGTACTTC
TRBV6-5	-	-	TRBJ1-5	CASSYSGDSNQPQHF	TGTGCCAGCAGTTACTCCGGGGATAGCAATCAGCCCCAGCATTTT
TRBV4-3	-	few	TRBJ2-4	CASSQEGGAKNIQYF	TGCGCCAGCAGCCAAGAAGGGGGAGCCAAAAACATTCAGTACTTC
TRBV20-1	-	-	TRBJ1-2	CSASLIRGLNYGYTF	TGCAGTGCTAGTTTAATCAGGGGATTAAACTATGGCTACACCTTC
TRBV7-8	-	many	TRBJ2-6	CASSQDTGANVLTF	TGTGCCAGCAGCCAGGATACTGGGGCCAACGTCCTGACTTTC
TRBV5-1	-	many	TRBJ2-5	CASSLGGGEETQYF	TGCGCCAGCAGCTTGGGGGGGGGCGAAGAGACCCAGTACTTC
TRBV20-1	TRBD1	many	TRBJ1-1	CSASQGQPTEAFF	TGCAGTGCTAGCCAGGGACAGCCGACTGAAGCTTTCTTT
TRBV27	-	many	TRBJ1-1	CASSSPGGYTEAFF	TGTGCCAGCAGTTCCCCTGGAGGGTACACTGAAGCTTTCTTT
TRBV5-1	-	many	TRBJ2-5	CASTLISWGEETQYF	TGCGCCAGCACCCTCATCAGTTGGGGGGAAGAGACCCAGTACTTC
TRBV9	-	few	TRBJ1-1	CASSVGSIHSTEAFF	TGTGCCAGCAGCGTAGGATCCATCCACTCGACTGAAGCTTTCTTT
TRBV18	-	many	TRBJ1-2	CASSPAGGYGYTF	TGTGCCAGCAGTCCCGCTGGGGGCTATGGCTACACCTTC
TRBV7-2	TRBD1	-	TRBJ1-2	CASSFTGQLGYTF	TGTGCCAGCAGCTTTACGGGACAGCTTGGCTACACCTTC
TRBV4-3	-	-	TRBJ2-6	CASSPRATGANVLTF	TGCGCCAGCAGCCCCCGGGCGACTGGGGCCAACGTCCTGACTTTC
TRBV7-2	-	few	TRBJ2-3	CASSPLSGTTYSTQYF	TGTGCCAGCAGCCCCCTTTCCGGGACCACCTACTCCACGCAGTATTTT
TRBV9	-	many	TRBJ2-2	CASSVEGHNTGELFF	TGTGCCAGCAGCGTAGAGGGACACAACACCGGGGAGCTGTTTTTT
TRBV5-1	TRBD1	few	TRBJ2-7	CASSLVTRGQFSYEQYF	TGCGCCAGCAGCTTGGTGACAAGGGGACAGTTCTCCTACGAGCAGTACTTC
TRBV11-2	-	few	TRBJ2-6	CASSVGRGTSGANVLTF	TGTGCCAGCAGTGTGGGGCGGGGCACCTCTGGGGCCAACGTCCTGACTTTC
TRBV4-2	-	few	TRBJ1-5	CASSQTGSQPQHF	TGTGCCAGCAGCCAAACAGGGTCTCAGCCCCAGCATTTT
TRBV5-1	-	-	TRBJ2-3	CASSLSGILQDTQYF	TGCGCCAGCAGCTTATCAGGGATCCTTCAGGATACGCAGTATTTT
TRBV7-2	-	few	TRBJ2-2	CASSLAARISNTGELFF	TGTGCCAGCAGCCTAGCCGCCCGGATCTCGAACACCGGGGAGCTGTTTTTT
TRBV5-5	-	-	TRBJ1-4	CASSLLQGEKLFF	TGTGCCAGCAGCTTGCTGCAGGGTGAAAAACTGTTTTTT
TRBV6-2/TRBV6-3	TRBD2	few	TRBJ2-1	CASSWTSGGPRHNEQFF	TGTGCCAGCAGTTGGACTAGCGGGGGGCCTAGGCACAATGAGCAGTTCTTC
TRBV6-2/TRBV6-3	-	-	TRBJ2-4	CASSSLSGIQYF	TGTGCCAGCAGTTCATTATCCGGCATTCAGTACTTC
TRBV20-1	-	few	TRBJ1-3	CSARTPSPSGNTIYF	TGCAGTGCTAGGACCCCTTCTCCCTCTGGAAACACCATATATTTT
TRBV3-1	-	many	TRBJ2-5	CASSQDLLGTQYF	TGTGCCAGCAGCCAAGACCTCCTCGGGACCCAGTACTTC
TRBV5-1	-	-	TRBJ2-2	CASSLALYEQGYSNTGELFF	TGCGCCAGCAGCTTGGCCCTCTATGAGCAGGGCTATTCGAACACCGGGGAGCTGTTTTTT
TRBV27	-	many	TRBJ1-1	CASSLSAGNTEAFF	TGTGCCAGCAGTTTAAGTGCAGGGAACACTGAAGCTTTCTTT
TRBV7-2	TRBD1	many	TRBJ2-5	CASSLATDRGKTQYF	TGTGCCAGCAGCTTGGCCACGGACAGGGGGAAGACCCAGTACTTC
TRBV11-1	-	few	TRBJ2-2	CASGRGGDTGELFF	TGTGCCAGCGGCCGGGGAGGAGACACCGGGGAGCTGTTTTTT
TRBV20-1	-	-	TRBJ1-5	CSARGRNSNQPQHF	TGCAGTGCTAGAGGTCGGAATAGCAATCAGCCCCAGCATTTT
TRBV4-3	TRBD2	-	TRBJ2-5	CASSPRRQRGETQYF	TGCGCCAGCAGCCCCCGGCGGCAGCGGGGAGAGACCCAGTACTTC
TRBV7-9	TRBD1	-	TRBJ2-3	CASSLRQGATDTQYF	TGTGCCAGCAGCTTACGACAGGGGGCCACAGATACGCAGTATTTT
TRBV7-9	-	few	TRBJ1-5	CASSEGFNQPQHF	TGTGCCAGCAGCGAAGGGTTTAATCAGCCCCAGCATTTT
TRBV3-1	-	-	TRBJ1-4	CASSQEEGGVREKLFF	TGTGCCAGCAGCCAAGAGGAGGGGGGGGTTCGTGAAAAACTGTTTTTT